In its sample, the clone carrying this T cell receptor beta chain was seen many times. Its cognate antigen is unknown. Germline V gives CDR1 SGHNT, CDR2 YYREEE (reference sequence). Trimming removed 4 bases from V and 1 base from J; junction bases left unmatched: 6. This CDR3 region has 15 residues. It was RNA transcripts that yielded the amplified TCR beta CDR3 regions. HTBI primers were used for first-round RT-PCR of the TCR CDR3. From the multiplex PCR reads, TCRdb called clonotypes with MiXCR, one entry per CDR3 protein. The data hold 200,000 to 250,000 distinct CDR3 sequences, with about 16% observed a single time. The source of the sample is a study of T cells in Graves' hyperthyroidism and ophthalmopathy. The study's findings and limits: Also found in blood were most expanded thyroid clonotypes above 0.001.

Diagnoses used clinical symptoms, serum thyroxine and TRAb, thyroid ultrasound and orbital computed tomography. The chain combines TRBV5-4 with TRBJ2-5, with 8 bases matching TRBD1. The receptor comes from a woman between 18 and 29 years old with Graves' ophthalmopathy. Sequencing was done on a sample of blood. The CDR3 loop is CASSTRTGSQETQYF. For the CDR3, the DNA is TGTGCCAGCAGCACAAGGACAGGGTCCCAAGAGACCCAGTACTTC.